A selection of T cell receptor beta chains follows, all from one sample in a study of cytomegalovirus exposure and HLA in healthy donors. Assay: immunoSEQ multiplex PCR; the TCRdb copy retains only in-frame clones and omits some. The sample holds more than 130,000 clones, over 70% seen once. The sequenced sample was PBMCs. These receptors all come from a male donor in good health and CMV-seronegative. Both conserved end residues are part of each CDR3. The order of the fields is clone size, V gene, J gene, D gene, CDR3 protein, CDR3 DNA. A D gene is named only where the DNA matches it firmly. Only part of the rows carry a size: once, few, many, or a class if the clone is expanded.

>-|TRBV5-1|TRBJ2-6|-
CASSLGVSGANVLTF
TGCGCCAGCAGCTTGGGCGTTTCTGGGGCCAACGTCCTGACTTTC
>-|TRBV15|TRBJ2-7|-
CATRAPPYEQYF
TGTGCCACCAGAGCCCCGCCCTACGAGCAGTACTTC
>-|TRBV2|TRBJ2-1|-
CASAPAGYEQFF
TGTGCCAGCGCACCCGCAGGTTATGAGCAGTTCTTC
>-|TRBV20-1|TRBJ1-2|-
CSAGDEAGYTF
TGCAGTGCTGGTGATGAAGCTGGCTACACCTTC
>-|TRBV7-2|TRBJ1-2|-
CASSLESYRGGYGYTF
TGTGCCAGCAGCTTAGAATCCTATCGGGGTGGCTATGGCTACACCTTC
>-|TRBV6-6|TRBJ1-2|TRBD1
CASSIPGQDYGYTF
TGTGCCAGCAGTATCCCGGGACAGGACTATGGCTACACCTTC
>few|TRBV7-2|TRBJ2-1|TRBD1
CASSAGTGGHNEQFF
TGTGCCAGCAGCGCCGGGACAGGGGGCCACAATGAGCAGTTCTTC
>few|TRBV9|TRBJ1-2|-
CASSGTGRGANYGYTF
TGTGCCAGCAGCGGAACAGGGAGAGGAGCTAACTATGGCTACACCTTC
>-|TRBV28|TRBJ1-2|TRBD1
CASIPGGRNYGYTF
TGTGCCAGCATCCCAGGGGGCAGAAACTATGGCTACACCTTC
>-|TRBV4-3|TRBJ1-2|-
CASSQEWGPNYGYTF
TGCGCCAGCAGCCAAGAATGGGGCCCCAACTATGGCTACACCTTC
>-|TRBV10-3|TRBJ2-3|TRBD2
CAISEYGGGGRDGDTQYF
TGTGCCATCAGTGAATACGGGGGGGGTGGGAGGGATGGCGATACGCAGTATTTT
>few|TRBV5-4|TRBJ2-7|-
CASSLDRSYEQYF
TGTGCCAGCAGCTTGGATAGGAGCTACGAGCAGTACTTC
>-|TRBV9|TRBJ2-7|TRBD2
CASSVVGLAGGHEQYF
TGTGCCAGCAGCGTAGTAGGATTGGCGGGGGGCCACGAGCAGTACTTC
>-|TRBV11-2|TRBJ2-1|-
CASSFGGVRSYNEQFF
TGTGCCAGCAGCTTTGGAGGGGTGAGGTCCTACAATGAGCAGTTCTTC
>-|TRBV10-1|TRBJ1-5|-
CASNHRSRNQPQHF
TGCGCCAGCAACCACAGGTCTCGCAATCAGCCCCAGCATTTT
>-|TRBV4-1|TRBJ1-1|TRBD1
CASSHSGQGDTEAFF
TGCGCCAGCAGCCATTCCGGACAGGGTGACACTGAAGCTTTCTTT
>-|TRBV30|TRBJ2-2|-
CAWSVLGPTAGELFF
TGTGCCTGGAGTGTACTGGGTCCAACAGCCGGGGAGCTGTTTTTT
>-|TRBV18|TRBJ1-2|-
CASSPVPGSGYTF
TGTGCCAGCTCACCTGTACCGGGTAGTGGCTACACCTTC
>-|TRBV6-5|TRBJ1-4|-
CASSSSTNEKLFF
TGTGCCAGCAGTTCCTCAACTAATGAAAAACTGTTTTTT
>-|TRBV5-6|TRBJ2-7|TRBD1
CASSPGTGTYEQYF
TGTGCCAGCAGCCCCGGGACAGGAACTTACGAGCAGTACTTC
>-|TRBV28|TRBJ2-2|-
CASSPTPRGGELFF
TGTGCCAGCAGTCCGACCCCTAGGGGCGGGGAGCTGTTTTTT
>-|TRBV7-6|TRBJ1-2|TRBD1
CASSLGTGERGYTF
TGTGCCAGCAGCTTGGGGACAGGGGAGCGTGGCTACACCTTC
>once|TRBV27|TRBJ2-7|-
CASSFTGSSYEQYF
TGTGCCAGCAGTTTCACGGGTAGCTCCTACGAGCAGTACTTC
>-|TRBV28|TRBJ2-5|TRBD1
CASSSRQGAEETQYF
TGTGCCAGCAGCAGCCGACAGGGGGCAGAAGAGACCCAGTACTTC
>-|TRBV29-1|TRBJ2-7|-
CSVAADEQYF
TGCAGCGTTGCGGCGGACGAGCAGTACTTC
>few|TRBV4-2|TRBJ1-2|-
CASSPLQSQDYGYTF
TGTGCCAGCAGCCCTCTACAGAGTCAGGACTATGGCTACACCTTC
>-|TRBV12-5|TRBJ2-3|TRBD2
CASGSLAGGLDTQYF
TGTGCTAGTGGTTCCCTAGCGGGGGGACTAGATACGCAGTATTTT
>-|TRBV27|TRBJ2-2|TRBD1
CASKGGTGISGELFF
TGTGCCAGCAAAGGAGGGACAGGGATTTCGGGGGAGCTGTTTTTT
>-|TRBV5-4|TRBJ2-7|TRBD1
CASSLTPGQGPNEQYF
TGTGCCAGCAGCCTGACTCCGGGACAGGGGCCAAACGAGCAGTACTTC
>once|TRBV7-9|TRBJ1-1|TRBD1
CASSYQGGRGNTEAFF
TGTGCCAGCAGCTACCAGGGGGGACGGGGGAACACTGAAGCTTTCTTT
>once|TRBV7-2|TRBJ1-6|-
CASSSRNSPLHF
TGTGCCAGCAGCTCCCGTAATTCACCCCTCCACTTT
>-|TRBV5-1|TRBJ1-1|-
CASSLDVVRMNTEAFF
TGCGCCAGCAGCTTGGACGTGGTGAGGATGAACACTGAAGCTTTCTTT
>-|TRBV5-6|TRBJ2-1|-
CASSSRTDNEQFF
TGTGCCAGCAGCTCCCGGACAGACAATGAGCAGTTCTTC
>-|TRBV4-3|TRBJ2-7|-
CASSRDVGTILYERYF
TGCGCCAGCAGCCGGGATGTGGGGACAATCCTTTACGAGCGGTACTTC
>-|TRBV7-2|TRBJ1-2|-
CASSLSSGGYGYTF
TGTGCCAGCAGCTTATCGTCCGGGGGTTATGGCTACACCTTC
>-|TRBV2|TRBJ2-7|-
CASSELGWGEDYEQYF
TGTGCCAGCAGTGAGTTAGGATGGGGGGAGGACTACGAGCAGTACTTC
>-|TRBV5-5|TRBJ1-6|TRBD1
CASSTLPQGGNSPLHF
TGTGCCAGCAGCACTTTACCACAGGGGGGAAATTCACCCCTCCACTTT
>once|TRBV2|TRBJ2-7|TRBD1
CASSLTRGQGAHEQYF
TGTGCCAGCAGTCTTACTAGGGGACAGGGGGCCCACGAGCAGTACTTC
>-|TRBV9|TRBJ1-4|-
CASSRFTEFGEKLFF
TGTGCCAGCAGCCGCTTTACGGAGTTTGGTGAAAAACTGTTTTTT
>few|TRBV11-2|TRBJ2-7|TRBD1
CASSLVQTGSSYEQYF
TGTGCCAGCAGCTTAGTACAGACAGGGTCCTCCTACGAGCAGTACTTC
>-|TRBV5-5|TRBJ1-6|-
CASYPLQSGNSPLHF
TGTGCCAGCTATCCGCTACAGTCGGGGAATTCACCCCTCCACTTT
>few|TRBV10-3|TRBJ1-2|-
CAISESGGDYGYTF
TGTGCCATCAGTGAGTCTGGGGGCGACTATGGCTACACCTTC
>-|TRBV18|TRBJ2-5|-
CASSPHEGETQYF
TGTGCCAGCTCACCACATGAGGGAGAGACCCAGTACTTC
>-|TRBV28|TRBJ2-2|TRBD2
CASRGGGTHTGELFF
TGTGCCAGCAGGGGGGGAGGGACTCACACCGGGGAGCTGTTTTTT
>-|TRBV6-5|TRBJ2-7|TRBD2
CASSSLGLAGSYEQYF
TGTGCCAGCAGTTCCCTGGGACTAGCGGGGTCCTACGAGCAGTACTTC